A single sample gave rise to the 32 T cell receptor beta chains below, sequenced in a study of cytomegalovirus exposure and HLA in healthy donors. Repertoires were generated with immunoSEQ multiplex PCR, while TCRdb's copy carries only in-frame clones and drops some. The table lists about 260,000 clones, roughly 91% of them singletons. The source material was PBMCs. These receptors came from a woman younger than 45 in good health and CMV-seronegative.

This sequence joins TRBV13 and TRBJ2-6, with 7 bases matching TRBD1. With 5 bases clipped from V and 12 bases from J, the junction kept 4 bases outside the gene matches. Germline V gene lookup returns CDR1 PRHDT and CDR2 FYEKMQ (reference sequence). The CDR3 is 12 amino acids. The CDR3 coding sequence is TGTGCCAGCAGCACCCGGACAGGCGTCCTGACTTTC. Its protein is CASSTRTGVLTF.

This chain uses TRBV28 with TRBJ2-7; TRBD1 aligns across 9 bases. V lost 6 bases, J lost 3 bases, and 9 bases stayed unmatched. This CDR3 comprises 15 residues. Germline V gene sequence: CDR1 MDHEN, CDR2 SYDVKM. This chain's CDR3 is CASSGGQGAIYEQYF. The CDR3 DNA reads TGTGCCAGCAGCGGGGGACAGGGAGCAATCTACGAGCAGTACTTC.

This rearrangement joins TRBV28 to TRBJ2-7; the D is unclear. Germline CDR1 is MDHEN and CDR2 is SYDVKM. This CDR3 has 11 residues. The V end was cut by 2 bases, the J end by 5 bases, with 4 bases between. The CDR3 nucleotides are TGTGCCAGCAGTTTAGGAAACGAGCAGTACTTC. The encoded protein is CASSLGNEQYF.

The chain is built from TRBV9 and TRBJ2-7, with TRBD1 matching 9 bases. CDR1 and CDR2 (germline): SGDLS, YYNGEE. This CDR3 has 18 residues. With V trimmed by 0 bases and J by 0 bases, 10 bases remained unmatched. This chain's CDR3 is CASSVESMPGQGSYEQYF. CDR3 sequence (DNA): TGTGCCAGCAGCGTAGAGAGTATGCCGGGACAGGGCTCCTACGAGCAGTACTTC.

This clone was counted between two and nine times. V is TRBV27 and J is TRBJ2-7; weak D call: TRBD1 (6 bases). This CDR3 region has 13 residues. Trimming pared 3 bases from V and 2 bases from J, leaving 8 bases between. The V gene's germline CDR1 is MNHEY and CDR2 SMNVEV (reference sequence). The CDR3 nucleotides are TGTGCCAGCAGTTTCACAGGGCCCTACGAGCAGTACTTC. Encoded protein: CASSFTGPYEQYF.

The chain has TRBV29-1 and TRBJ2-7; 14 nucleotides match TRBD2. Germline V gene sequence: CDR1 SQVTM, CDR2 ANQGSEA. V trimming: 5 bases; J trimming: 7 bases; junction bases outside the gene matches: 4. The CDR3 has 13 amino acids. The DNA for the CDR3 is TGCAGCGTTAAAGGGACTAGCGGGAGAGAGCAGTACTTC. This codes for CSVKGTSGREQYF.

CDR3 loop: CASSLRPRGDGNTIYF. The CDR3 nucleotides are TGTGCCAGCAGCTTAAGACCTCGAGGGGACGGAAACACCATATATTTT. V is TRBV7-2 and J is TRBJ1-3; a weak D match, TRBD1 (5 bases). This CDR3 spans 16 amino acids. The germline V gene encodes CDR1 SGHTA and CDR2 FQGNSA. V lost 2 bases to trimming and J lost 4 bases, with 15 bases between them. Complete variable domain (other parts from reference TRBV7-2 and TRBJ1-3): GAGVSQSPSNKVTEKGKDVELRCDPISGHTALYWYRQSLGQGLEFLIYFQGNSAPDKSGLPSDRFSAERTGGSVSTLTIQRTQQEDSAVYLCASSLRPRGDGNTIYFGEGSWLTVV.

V gene TRBV7-2 combines with J gene TRBJ1-1; D gene uncertain. This CDR3 is built from 14 residues. V was clipped by 5 bases and J by 0 bases, with 10 bases between them. Germline V lookup: CDR1 SGHTA, CDR2 FQGNSA. CDR3 protein: CASSPQGLNTEAFF. DNA of the CDR3: TGTGCCAGCAGCCCTCAAGGGTTGAACACTGAAGCTTTCTTT.

The rearrangement links TRBV7-2 to TRBJ2-1, with D unresolved. The V end was cut by 0 bases, the J end by 8 bases, with 14 bases between. Germline V gene data show CDR1 as SGHTA and CDR2 as FQGNSA. This CDR3 has 15 amino acids. CDR3 nucleotide sequence: TGTGCCAGCAGCTTAGCTCCCTCCATCGCCTATGAGCAGTTCTTC. Translation: CASSLAPSIAYEQFF.

The rearrangement links TRBV15 to TRBJ1-5; D might be TRBD1 (6 bases). CDR3 size: 15 residues. V lost 1 base and J lost 1, with 8 bases in between. Germline values: CDR1 LNHNV, CDR2 YYDKDF (reference sequence). The CDR3 region has the DNA TGTGCCACCAGCAGAGGAGGGGGAAGCAATCAGCCCCAGCATTTT. Amino acid sequence: CATSRGGGSNQPQHF.

This chain joins TRBV6-1 and TRBJ2-2; no firm D call. Trimming left V 10 bases short and J 4 bases short, with 10 bases between. This CDR3 comprises 12 residues. Germline values: CDR1 MNHNS, CDR2 SASEGT. CDR3 nucleotide sequence: TGTGCCATCCGGGCATCCACCGGGGAGCTGTTTTTT. Protein: CAIRASTGELFF.

CDR3 in amino acids: CASSKFLRDRGRNEQFF. In DNA form, the CDR3 reads TGTGCCAGCAGTAAATTCCTCCGGGACAGGGGGCGCAATGAGCAGTTCTTC. The chain is built from TRBV27 and TRBJ2-1; 12 positions agree with TRBD1. The V gene's germline CDR1 is MNHEY and CDR2 SMNVEV (reference sequence). The V segment lost 5 bases and the J segment 6 bases; nucleotides outside the gene matches: 11. This CDR3 spans 17 amino acids.

This sequence joins TRBV11-2 and TRBJ2-1; TRBD2 is a possible D gene (6 bases). CDR3 size: 15 residues. From germline, CDR1 is SGHAT and CDR2 FQNNGV. With 1 base removed from V and 9 bases from J, the gap between germline ends came to 16 bases. CDR3 in amino acids: CASSLVVAGLGEQFF. The CDR3 region has the DNA TGTGCCAGCAGCTTAGTAGTGGCGGGACTCGGTGAGCAGTTCTTC.

The V call is TRBV29-1, the J call TRBJ2-4, with 11 bases identical to TRBD1. Germline loops: CDR1 SQVTM, CDR2 ANQGSEA. The CDR3 is 14 residues long. The V gene end was trimmed by 6 bases and the J gene end by 8 bases; junction bases not matched to a gene: 9. The CDR3 DNA is TGCAGCGTGGCCGGGACAGGGGGATTCGACATTCAGTACTTC. It is translated as CSVAGTGGFDIQYF.

The rearrangement joins TRBV4-2 to TRBJ2-2; D possibly corresponds to TRBD2 (5 bases). Germline lookup yields CDR1 LGHNA and CDR2 YNFKEQ. V was shortened by 5 bases and J by 4 bases, with 20 bases between the two germline ends. CDR3 length: 17 residues. For the CDR3, the DNA is TGTGCCAGCAGCGCCCAATCCTATAGCGTCTTCACCGGGGAGCTGTTTTTT. Amino acids: CASSAQSYSVFTGELFF.

V gene TRBV27 combines with J gene TRBJ2-7; 9 bases line up with TRBD2. V lost 0 bases, J lost 0 bases, and 3 bases stayed unmatched. This CDR3 is 16 amino acids long. Germline-derived CDR1 and CDR2 are MNHEY and SMNVEV (reference sequence). Here the CDR3 reads CASSLSSGGFSYEQYF. The CDR3 nucleotides read TGTGCCAGCAGTTTATCTAGCGGGGGATTCTCCTACGAGCAGTACTTC.

This clone was observed once. This chain links TRBV5-1 with TRBJ1-4, with 9 bases identical to TRBD1. Germline V lookup: CDR1 SGHRS, CDR2 YFSETQ. The CDR3 runs to 17 residues. Trimming cost V 1 base and J 7 bases; bases outside gene matches: 11. Here the CDR3 reads CASSLYVLGQGGEKLFF. CDR3 nucleotide sequence: TGCGCCAGCAGCTTGTACGTTTTGGGACAGGGAGGTGAAAAACTGTTTTTT.

This rearrangement joins TRBV27 to TRBJ1-2; a possible D gene is TRBD1 (5 bases). Trimming pared 4 bases from V and 5 bases from J, leaving 8 bases between. The CDR3 length is 12 residues. CDR1 is MNHEY and CDR2 is SMNVEV in the germline V gene (reference sequence). The CDR3 DNA sequence: TGTGCCAGCAGTTCAGGGAAGTATGGCTACACCTTC. Translated, it gives CASSSGKYGYTF.

V gene TRBV28 combines with J gene TRBJ2-1, with TRBD2 as a possible D gene (6 bases). This CDR3 contains 16 residues. Germline values: CDR1 MDHEN, CDR2 SYDVKM. Between the trimmed V and J ends, which lost 1 base and 3 bases, there was a span of 13 bases. In DNA form, the CDR3 reads TGTGCCAGCAGTTTATATGAGCGGGCCAACTACAATGAGCAGTTCTTC. Its translation: CASSLYERANYNEQFF.

This clone was seen once. V and J are TRBV29-1 and TRBJ2-7, with D unclear. V was pared by 4 bases and J by 0 bases, with 7 bases between. Germline CDR1 and CDR2: SQVTM and ANQGSEA. This CDR3 is built from 12 residues. CDR3 protein: CSVGTASYEQYF. The CDR3 DNA sequence: TGCAGCGTTGGGACGGCCTCCTACGAGCAGTACTTC.

The chain recombines TRBV7-3 with TRBJ1-2; D is unresolved. Germline V CDR1 and CDR2: SGHTA, FQGTGA. This CDR3 is 15 amino acids long. V lost 2 bases to trimming and J lost 3 bases, with 13 bases between them. The CDR3 protein is CASSLAGGMDYGYTF. The CDR3 DNA sequence: TGTGCCAGCAGCTTAGCTGGAGGGATGGACTATGGCTACACCTTC.

This chain uses TRBV7-2 with TRBJ1-5; D remains unclear. Trimming stripped 5 bases from V and 1 base from J, with 9 bases between. The CDR3 is 14 residues long. CDR1 and CDR2 from the germline V gene are SGHTA and FQGNSA. The CDR3 DNA is TGTGCCAGCAGCCCCCACGTAAGCAATCAGCCCCAGCATTTT. It specifies CASSPHVSNQPQHF. The variable domain in full, with the rest retrieved from reference TRBV7-2 and TRBJ1-5, is GAGVSQSPSNKVTEKGKDVELRCDPISGHTALYWYRQSLGQGLEFLIYFQGNSAPDKSGLPSDRFSAERTGGSVSTLTIQRTQQEDSAVYLCASSPHVSNQPQHFGDGTRLSIL.

The chain links TRBV11-2 to TRBJ2-4; 9 bases line up with TRBD1. CDR1 is SGHAT, CDR2 FQNNGV, per germline. V lost 3 bases and J lost 1; bases outside the gene matches: 4. The CDR3 is made up of 16 amino acids. The CDR3 is CASSFGTGMAKNIQYF. DNA for the CDR3: TGTGCCAGCAGCTTCGGGACAGGGATGGCCAAAAACATTCAGTACTTC.

V is TRBV30 and J is TRBJ2-1; D tentatively reads TRBD1 or TRBD2 (5 bases each). The CDR3 runs 14 residues. The germline CDR1 and CDR2 sequences are GTSNPN and SVGIG (reference sequence). V gave up 1 base and J gave up 7 bases, with 14 bases separating them. CDR3 loop: CAWSGAREFNEQFF. CDR3 coding DNA: TGTGCCTGGAGTGGAGCCAGGGAGTTTAATGAGCAGTTCTTC. Full variable domain (missing parts from reference TRBV30 and TRBJ2-1): SQTIHQWPATLVQPVGSPLSLECTVEGTSNPNLYWYRQAAGRGLQLLFYSVGIGQISSEVPQNLSASRPQDRQFILSSKKLLLSDSGFYLCAWSGAREFNEQFFGPGTRLTVL.

The chain joins TRBV18 to TRBJ2-2; maybe TRBD1 (6 bases). The CDR3 extends over 14 amino acids. Per germline, CDR1 KGHSH and CDR2 LQKENI. V lost 0 bases to trimming and J lost 7 bases, with 9 bases between them. For the CDR3, the DNA is TGTGCCAGCTCACCACCGACAGGATTCGGGGAGCTGTTTTTT. Protein product: CASSPPTGFGELFF. The whole variable domain, filled in from reference TRBV18 and TRBJ2-2, reads NAGVMQNPRHLVRRRGQEARLRCSPMKGHSHVYWYRQLPEEGLKFMVYLQKENIIDESGMPKERFSAEFPKEGPSILRIQQVVRGDSAAYFCASSPPTGFGELFFGEGSRLTVL.

The CDR3 loop is CSVQDTGELFF. CDR3 sequence (DNA): TGCAGCGTTCAGGACACCGGGGAGCTGTTTTTT. This sequence joins TRBV29-1 and TRBJ2-2; the D is unclear. Between the trimmed V and J ends, which lost 5 bases and 3 bases, there was a span of 4 bases. CDR3 length equals 11 residues. Germline CDR1 and CDR2: SQVTM and ANQGSEA.

The chain has TRBV9 and TRBJ2-5; D is tentatively TRBD1 or TRBD2 (5 bases each). Germline V CDR1 and CDR2: SGDLS, YYNGEE. The V end was cut by 4 bases, the J end by 5 bases, with 12 bases between. This CDR3 has 13 amino acids. In nucleotides, the CDR3 is TGTGCCAGCAGCCCCTATGGGGGTGAGACCCAGTACTTC. It yields the protein CASSPYGGETQYF.

V gene TRBV28 combines with J gene TRBJ2-7; 7 nucleotides match TRBD1. CDR1 MDHEN and CDR2 SYDVKM come from the germline V gene. The CDR3 extends over 17 amino acids. V was pared by 4 bases and J by 3 bases, with 15 bases of the junction left unmatched. The CDR3 reads CASSSRPSGTVNYEQYF. Written as DNA, the CDR3 is TGTGCCAGCAGTTCTCGCCCGTCCGGGACAGTAAACTACGAGCAGTACTTC. Complete variable domain (other parts from reference TRBV28 and TRBJ2-7): DVKVTQSSRYLVKRTGEKVFLECVQDMDHENMFWYRQDPGLGLRLIYFSYDVKMKEKGDIPEGYSVSREKKERFSLILESASTNQTSMYLCASSSRPSGTVNYEQYFGPGTRLTVT.

This rearrangement joins TRBV15 to TRBJ1-2, with D possibly TRBD1 on 6 matching bases. The V gene lost 4 bases and the J gene lost 5 bases, with 11 bases spanning the gap. The germline V gene has CDR1 LNHNV and CDR2 YYDKDF (reference sequence). The CDR3 totals 13 residues. Written as DNA, the CDR3 is TGTGCCACCAGCATAGGGACAAATTATGGCTACACCTTC. Translated: CATSIGTNYGYTF.

V gene TRBV4-3 combines with J gene TRBJ2-2, with D possibly being TRBD2 (5 bases). Looked up from germline, CDR1 is LGHNA and CDR2 is YSLEER. The V end lost 3 bases, the J end lost 2 bases, and 10 bases lay between the germline ends. This CDR3 is 15 amino acids long. Here the CDR3 reads CASSQRLPNTGELFF. Here the CDR3 DNA reads TGCGCCAGCAGCCAGAGACTACCTAACACCGGGGAGCTGTTTTTT.

With regard to this clone: In the same sample, other DNA sequences code for this CDR3. This chain links TRBV27 with TRBJ2-7, with D tentatively TRBD1 or TRBD2 (5 bases each). Trimming took 3 bases from V and 1 from J, leaving 10 bases between them. Germline assignment: CDR1 MNHEY and CDR2 SMNVEV (reference sequence). CDR3 length equals 14 residues. DNA for the CDR3: TGTGCCAGCAGTTTTCGGGACGGATCCTACGAGCAGTACTTC. It translates to CASSFRDGSYEQYF.

This chain joins TRBV14 and TRBJ2-1; D is unclear. Germline lookup yields CDR1 SGHDN and CDR2 FVKESK. The germline V and J ends were trimmed by 2 bases and 13 bases, with 15 bases remaining between them. This CDR3 region has 13 residues. CDR3 nucleotide sequence: TGTGCCAGCAGCCAAACTGCTTCGGTTTTCCAGTTCTTC. Residues: CASSQTASVFQFF.